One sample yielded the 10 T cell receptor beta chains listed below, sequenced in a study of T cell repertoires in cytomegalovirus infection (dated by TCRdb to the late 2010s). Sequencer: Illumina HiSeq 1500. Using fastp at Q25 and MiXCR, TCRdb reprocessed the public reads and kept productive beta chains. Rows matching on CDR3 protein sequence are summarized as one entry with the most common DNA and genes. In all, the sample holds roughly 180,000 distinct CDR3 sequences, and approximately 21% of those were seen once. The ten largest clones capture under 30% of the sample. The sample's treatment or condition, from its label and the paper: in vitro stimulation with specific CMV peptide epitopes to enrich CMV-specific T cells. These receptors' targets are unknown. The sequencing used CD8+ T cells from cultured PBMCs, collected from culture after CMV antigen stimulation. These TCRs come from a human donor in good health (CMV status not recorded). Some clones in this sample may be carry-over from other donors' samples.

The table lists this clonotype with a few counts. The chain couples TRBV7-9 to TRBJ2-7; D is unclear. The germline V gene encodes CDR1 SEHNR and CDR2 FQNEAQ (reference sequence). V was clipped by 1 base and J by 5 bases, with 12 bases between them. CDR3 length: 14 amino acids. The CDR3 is CASSLEGPSDEQYF. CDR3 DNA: TGTGCCAGCAGCTTAGAGGGCCCTTCCGACGAGCAGTACTTC. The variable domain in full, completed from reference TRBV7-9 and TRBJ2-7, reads DTGVSQNPRHKITKRGQNVTFRCDPISEHNRLYWYRQTLGQGPEFLTYFQNEAQLEKSRLLSDRFSAERPKGSFSTLEIQRTEQGDSAMYLCASSLEGPSDEQYFGPGTRLTVT.

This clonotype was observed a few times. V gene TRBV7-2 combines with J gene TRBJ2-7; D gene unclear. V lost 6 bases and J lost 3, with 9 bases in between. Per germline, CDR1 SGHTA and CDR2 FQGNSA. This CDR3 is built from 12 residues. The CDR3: CASRGSDYEQYF. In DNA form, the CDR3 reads TGTGCCAGCAGAGGCAGTGACTACGAGCAGTACTTC. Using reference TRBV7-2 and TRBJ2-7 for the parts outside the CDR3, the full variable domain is GAGVSQSPSNKVTEKGKDVELRCDPISGHTALYWYRQSLGQGLEFLIYFQGNSAPDKSGLPSDRFSAERTGGSVSTLTIQRTQQEDSAVYLCASRGSDYEQYFGPGTRLTVT.

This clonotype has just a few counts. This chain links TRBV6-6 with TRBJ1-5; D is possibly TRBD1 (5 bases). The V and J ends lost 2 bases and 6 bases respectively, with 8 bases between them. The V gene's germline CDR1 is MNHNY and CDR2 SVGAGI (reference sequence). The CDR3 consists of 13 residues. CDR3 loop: CASSYGGTQPQHF. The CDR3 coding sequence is TGTGCCAGCAGTTACGGGGGGACTCAGCCCCAGCATTTT.

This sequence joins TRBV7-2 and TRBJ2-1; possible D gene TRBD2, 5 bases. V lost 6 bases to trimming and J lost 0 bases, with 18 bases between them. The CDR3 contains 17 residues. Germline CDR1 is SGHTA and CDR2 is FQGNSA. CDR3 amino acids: CASSYGIGRSSYNEQFF. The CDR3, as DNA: TGTGCCAGCAGTTACGGGATCGGCAGGAGCTCCTACAATGAGCAGTTCTTC.

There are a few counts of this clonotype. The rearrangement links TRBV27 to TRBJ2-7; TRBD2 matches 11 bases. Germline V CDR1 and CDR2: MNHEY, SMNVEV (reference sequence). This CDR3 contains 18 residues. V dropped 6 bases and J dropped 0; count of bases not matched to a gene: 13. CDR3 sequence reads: CASRPIASGGPYSYEQYF. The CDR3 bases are TGTGCCAGCAGGCCTATTGCTAGCGGGGGGCCTTACTCCTACGAGCAGTACTTC.

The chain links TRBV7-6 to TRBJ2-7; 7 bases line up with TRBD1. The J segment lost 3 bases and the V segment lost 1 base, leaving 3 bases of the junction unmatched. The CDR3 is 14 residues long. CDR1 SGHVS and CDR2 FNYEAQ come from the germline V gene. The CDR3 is CASSLGAGGYEQYF. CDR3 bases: TGTGCCAGCAGCTTAGGGGCAGGGGGCTACGAGCAGTACTTC.

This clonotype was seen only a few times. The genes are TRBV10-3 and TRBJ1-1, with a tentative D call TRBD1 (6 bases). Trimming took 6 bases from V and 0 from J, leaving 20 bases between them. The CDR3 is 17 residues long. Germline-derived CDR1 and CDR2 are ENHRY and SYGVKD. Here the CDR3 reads CAIRGTLDTFMNTEAFF. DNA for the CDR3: TGTGCCATCAGAGGGACACTCGACACTTTCATGAACACTGAAGCTTTCTTT.

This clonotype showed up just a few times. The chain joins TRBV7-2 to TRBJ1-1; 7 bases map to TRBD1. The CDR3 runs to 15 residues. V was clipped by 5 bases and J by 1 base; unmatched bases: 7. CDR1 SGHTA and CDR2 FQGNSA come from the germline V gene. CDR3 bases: TGTGCCAGCAGCCCGCCGGGACAGCAGAACACTGAAGCTTTCTTT. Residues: CASSPPGQQNTEAFF. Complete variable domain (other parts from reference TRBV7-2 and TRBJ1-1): GAGVSQSPSNKVTEKGKDVELRCDPISGHTALYWYRQSLGQGLEFLIYFQGNSAPDKSGLPSDRFSAERTGGSVSTLTIQRTQQEDSAVYLCASSPPGQQNTEAFFGQGTRLTVV.

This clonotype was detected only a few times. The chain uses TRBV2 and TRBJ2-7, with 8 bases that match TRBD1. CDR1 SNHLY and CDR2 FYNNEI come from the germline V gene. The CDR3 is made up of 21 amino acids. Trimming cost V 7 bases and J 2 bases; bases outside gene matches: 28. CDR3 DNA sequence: TGTGCCAGCATTCCCTCAGGCGGGACAGGCCGCTTTTCAGACCTAACCTACGAGCAGTACTTC. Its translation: CASIPSGGTGRFSDLTYEQYF.

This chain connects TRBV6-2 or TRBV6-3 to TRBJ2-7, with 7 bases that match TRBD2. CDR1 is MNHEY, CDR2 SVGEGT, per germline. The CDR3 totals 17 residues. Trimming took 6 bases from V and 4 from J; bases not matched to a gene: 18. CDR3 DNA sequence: TGTGCCAGCAGGTTGTTGGACGATCCAACAGCGGGATACGAGCAGTACTTC. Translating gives CASRLLDDPTAGYEQYF.